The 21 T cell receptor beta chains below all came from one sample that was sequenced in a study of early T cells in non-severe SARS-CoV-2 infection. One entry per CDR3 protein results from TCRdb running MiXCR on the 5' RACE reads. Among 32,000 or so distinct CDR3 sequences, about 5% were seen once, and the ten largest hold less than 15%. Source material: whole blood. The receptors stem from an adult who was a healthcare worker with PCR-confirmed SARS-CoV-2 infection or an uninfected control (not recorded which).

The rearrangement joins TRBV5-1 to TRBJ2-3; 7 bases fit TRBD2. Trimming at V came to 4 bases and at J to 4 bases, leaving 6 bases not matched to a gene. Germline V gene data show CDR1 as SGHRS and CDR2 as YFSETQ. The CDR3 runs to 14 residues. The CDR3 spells CASSLGLDADTQYF. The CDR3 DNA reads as TGCGCCAGCAGCCTCGGACTAGACGCAGATACGCAGTATTTT.

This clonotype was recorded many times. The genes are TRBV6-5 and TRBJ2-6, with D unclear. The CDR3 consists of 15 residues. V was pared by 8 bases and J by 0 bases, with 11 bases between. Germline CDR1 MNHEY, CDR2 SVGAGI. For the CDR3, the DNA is TGTGCCAGCCTGGGGTTAAGCTCTGGGGCCAACGTCCTGACTTTC. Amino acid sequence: CASLGLSSGANVLTF.

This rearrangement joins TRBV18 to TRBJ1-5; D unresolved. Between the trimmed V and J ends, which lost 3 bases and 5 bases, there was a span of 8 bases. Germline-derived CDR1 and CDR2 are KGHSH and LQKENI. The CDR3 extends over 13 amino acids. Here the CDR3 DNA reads TGTGCCAGCTCACCCGATTGGGATCAGCCCCAGCATTTT. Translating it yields CASSPDWDQPQHF.

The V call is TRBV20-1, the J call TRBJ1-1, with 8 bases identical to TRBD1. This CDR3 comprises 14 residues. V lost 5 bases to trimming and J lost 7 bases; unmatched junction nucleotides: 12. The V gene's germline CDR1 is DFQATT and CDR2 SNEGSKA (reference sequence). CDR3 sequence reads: CSAFSRRGRDEAFF. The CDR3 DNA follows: TGCAGTGCTTTTTCGCGCAGGGGGCGCGATGAAGCTTTCTTT.

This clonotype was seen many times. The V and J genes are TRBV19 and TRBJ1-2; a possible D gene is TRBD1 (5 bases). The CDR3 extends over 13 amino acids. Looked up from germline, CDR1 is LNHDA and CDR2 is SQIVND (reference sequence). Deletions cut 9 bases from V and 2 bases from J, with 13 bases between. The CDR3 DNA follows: TGTGCCAGCCGACGGGACGGGAACTATGGCTACACCTTC. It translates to CASRRDGNYGYTF.

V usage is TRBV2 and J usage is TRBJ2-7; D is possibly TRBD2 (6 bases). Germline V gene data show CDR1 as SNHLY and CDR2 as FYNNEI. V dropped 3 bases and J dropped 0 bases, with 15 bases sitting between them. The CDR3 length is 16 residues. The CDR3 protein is CASSDLGGGDSYEQYF. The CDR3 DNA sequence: TGTGCCAGCAGTGATCTCGGGGGAGGAGACTCCTACGAGCAGTACTTC.

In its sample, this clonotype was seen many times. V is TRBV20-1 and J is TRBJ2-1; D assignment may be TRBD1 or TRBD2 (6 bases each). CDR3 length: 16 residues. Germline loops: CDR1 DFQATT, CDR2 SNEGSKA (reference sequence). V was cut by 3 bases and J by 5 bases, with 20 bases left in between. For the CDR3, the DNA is TGCAGTGCTAGGAGTGGGGCGTGGAGGGGGGACAATGAGCAGTTCTTC. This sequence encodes CSARSGAWRGDNEQFF.

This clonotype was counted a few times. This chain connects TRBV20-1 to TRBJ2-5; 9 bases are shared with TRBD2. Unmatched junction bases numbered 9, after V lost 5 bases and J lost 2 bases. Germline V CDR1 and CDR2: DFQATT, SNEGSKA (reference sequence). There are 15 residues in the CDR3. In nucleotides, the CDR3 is TGCAGTGCTCCCCGGGGTAGCGGGGGACAAGAGACCCAGTACTTC. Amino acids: CSAPRGSGGQETQYF.

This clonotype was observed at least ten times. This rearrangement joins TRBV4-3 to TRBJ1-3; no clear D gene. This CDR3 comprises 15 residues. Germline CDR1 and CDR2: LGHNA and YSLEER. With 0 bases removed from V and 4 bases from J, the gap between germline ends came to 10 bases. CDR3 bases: TGCGCCAGCAGCCAAGATGTAAACTGGGGAAACACCATATATTTT. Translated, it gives CASSQDVNWGNTIYF.

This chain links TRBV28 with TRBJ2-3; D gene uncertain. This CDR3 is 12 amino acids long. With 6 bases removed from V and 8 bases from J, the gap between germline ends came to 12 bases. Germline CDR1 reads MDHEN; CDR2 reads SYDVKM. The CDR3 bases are TGTGCCAGCAGCCCACCCCCGGGTACGCAGTATTTT. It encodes CASSPPPGTQYF.

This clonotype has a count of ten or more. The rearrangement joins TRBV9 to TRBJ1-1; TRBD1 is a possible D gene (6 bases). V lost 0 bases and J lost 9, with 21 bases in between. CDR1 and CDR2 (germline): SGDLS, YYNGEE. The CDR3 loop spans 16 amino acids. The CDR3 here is CASSVGSGRQARQAFF. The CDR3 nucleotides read TGTGCCAGCAGCGTAGGGAGCGGTCGACAGGCACGACAAGCTTTCTTT.

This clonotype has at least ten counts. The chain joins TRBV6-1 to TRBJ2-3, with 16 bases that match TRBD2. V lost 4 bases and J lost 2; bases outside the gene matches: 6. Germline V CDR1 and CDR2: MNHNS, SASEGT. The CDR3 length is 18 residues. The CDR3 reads CASSAGLAGGPATDTQYF. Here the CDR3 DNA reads TGTGCCAGCAGTGCGGGACTAGCGGGGGGGCCGGCCACAGATACGCAGTATTTT.

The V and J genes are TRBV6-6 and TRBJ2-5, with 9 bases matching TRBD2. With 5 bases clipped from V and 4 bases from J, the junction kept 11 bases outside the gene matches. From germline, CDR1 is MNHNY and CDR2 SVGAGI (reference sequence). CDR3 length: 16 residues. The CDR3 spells CASSPGVSGGGETQYF. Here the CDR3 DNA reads TGTGCCAGCAGTCCCGGGGTTAGCGGGGGAGGAGAGACCCAGTACTTC.

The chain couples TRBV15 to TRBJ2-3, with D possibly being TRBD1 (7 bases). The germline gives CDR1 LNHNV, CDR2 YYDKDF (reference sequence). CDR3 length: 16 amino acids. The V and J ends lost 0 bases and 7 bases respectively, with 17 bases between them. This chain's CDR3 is CATSRDPGAGGNTQYF. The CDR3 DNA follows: TGTGCCACCAGCAGAGATCCTGGCGCAGGGGGGAATACGCAGTATTTT.

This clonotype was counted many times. The CDR3 DNA is TGTGCCAGCAGCTCAGAGGACACTGAAGCTTTCTTT. Its protein is CASSSEDTEAFF. This chain connects TRBV5-5 to TRBJ1-1; D is undetermined. From germline, CDR1 is SGHKS and CDR2 YYEKEE (reference sequence). This CDR3 comprises 12 residues. The ends were cut back, 3 bases at V and 3 bases at J, with 6 bases in the middle. Complete variable domain (other parts from reference TRBV5-5 and TRBJ1-1): DAGVTQSPTHLIKTRGQQVTLRCSPISGHKSVSWYQQVLGQGPQFIFQYYEKEERGRGNFPDRFSARQFPNYSSELNVNALLLGDSALYLCASSSEDTEAFFGQGTRLTVV.

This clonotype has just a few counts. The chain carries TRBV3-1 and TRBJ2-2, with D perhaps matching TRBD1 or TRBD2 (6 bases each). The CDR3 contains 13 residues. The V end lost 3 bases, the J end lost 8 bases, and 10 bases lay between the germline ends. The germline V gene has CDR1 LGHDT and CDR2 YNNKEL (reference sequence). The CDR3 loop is CASSHRGQGELFF. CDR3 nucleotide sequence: TGTGCCAGCAGCCACCGGGGGCAAGGGGAGCTGTTTTTT.

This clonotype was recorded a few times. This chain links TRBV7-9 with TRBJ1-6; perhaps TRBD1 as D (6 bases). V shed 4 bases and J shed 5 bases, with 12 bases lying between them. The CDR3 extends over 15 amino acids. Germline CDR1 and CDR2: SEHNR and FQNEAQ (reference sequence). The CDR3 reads CASSSRDTDNSPLHF. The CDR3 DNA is TGTGCCAGCAGCTCCCGGGACACTGATAATTCACCCCTCCACTTT.

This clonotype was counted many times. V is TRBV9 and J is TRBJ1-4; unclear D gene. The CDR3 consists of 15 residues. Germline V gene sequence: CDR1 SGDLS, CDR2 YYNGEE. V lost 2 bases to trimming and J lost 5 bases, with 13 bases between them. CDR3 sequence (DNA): TGTGCCAGCAGCGTTTCAAGGTCTCTCAATGAAAAACTGTTTTTT. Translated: CASSVSRSLNEKLFF.

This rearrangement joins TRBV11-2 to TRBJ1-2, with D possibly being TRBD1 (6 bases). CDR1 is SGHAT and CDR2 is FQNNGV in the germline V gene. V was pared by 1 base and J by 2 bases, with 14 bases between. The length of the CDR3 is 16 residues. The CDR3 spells CASSLVQGPVNYGYTF. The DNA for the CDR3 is TGTGCCAGCAGCTTAGTCCAGGGGCCAGTAAACTATGGCTACACCTTC.

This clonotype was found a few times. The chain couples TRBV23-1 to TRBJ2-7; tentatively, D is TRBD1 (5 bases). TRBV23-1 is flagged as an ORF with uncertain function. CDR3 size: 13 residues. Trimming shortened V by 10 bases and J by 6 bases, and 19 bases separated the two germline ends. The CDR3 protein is CATWTIVKFEQYF. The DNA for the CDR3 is TGCGCCACTTGGACAATCGTGAAGTTCGAGCAGTACTTC.

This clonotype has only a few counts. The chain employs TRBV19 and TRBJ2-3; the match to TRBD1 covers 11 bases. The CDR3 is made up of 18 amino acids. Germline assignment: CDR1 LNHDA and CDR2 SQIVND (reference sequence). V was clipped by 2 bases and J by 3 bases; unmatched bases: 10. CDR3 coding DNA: TGTGCCAGTAGTATATATCCGGGACAGGGGGTGCGGACAGATACGCAGTATTTT. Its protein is CASSIYPGQGVRTDTQYF.